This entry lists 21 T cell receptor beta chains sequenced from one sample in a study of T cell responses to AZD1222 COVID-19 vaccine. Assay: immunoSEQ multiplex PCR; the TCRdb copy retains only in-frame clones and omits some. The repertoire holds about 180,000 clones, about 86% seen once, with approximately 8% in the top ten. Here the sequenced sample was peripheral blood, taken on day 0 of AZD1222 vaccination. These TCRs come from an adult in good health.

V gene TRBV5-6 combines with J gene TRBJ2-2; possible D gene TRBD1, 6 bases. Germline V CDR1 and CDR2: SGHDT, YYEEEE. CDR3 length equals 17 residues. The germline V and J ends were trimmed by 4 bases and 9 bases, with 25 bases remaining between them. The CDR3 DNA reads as TGTGCCAGCAGCCTTTTGGTTCGGGACACCTCACCGCGGGAGCTGTTTTTT. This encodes CASSLLVRDTSPRELFF. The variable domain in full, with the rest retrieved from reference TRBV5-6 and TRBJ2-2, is DAGVTQSPTHLIKTRGQQVTLRCSPKSGHDTVSWYQQALGQGPQFIFQYYEEEERQRGNFPDRFSGHQFPNYSSELNVNALLLGDSALYLCASSLLVRDTSPRELFFGEGSRLTVL.

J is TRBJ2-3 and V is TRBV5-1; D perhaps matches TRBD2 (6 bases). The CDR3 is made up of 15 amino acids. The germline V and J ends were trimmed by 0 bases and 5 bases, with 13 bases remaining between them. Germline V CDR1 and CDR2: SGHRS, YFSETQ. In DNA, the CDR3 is TGCGCCAGCAGCTTGGCCGTTAGCGGCCTAGATACGCAGTATTTT. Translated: CASSLAVSGLDTQYF.

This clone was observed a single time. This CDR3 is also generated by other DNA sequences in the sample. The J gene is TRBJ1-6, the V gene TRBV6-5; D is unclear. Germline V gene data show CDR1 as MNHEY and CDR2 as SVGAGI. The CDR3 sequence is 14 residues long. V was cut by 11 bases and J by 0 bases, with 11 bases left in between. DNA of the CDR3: TGTGCCTCAACCGGGAGCTCCTATAATTCACCCCTCCACTTT. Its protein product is CASTGSSYNSPLHF.

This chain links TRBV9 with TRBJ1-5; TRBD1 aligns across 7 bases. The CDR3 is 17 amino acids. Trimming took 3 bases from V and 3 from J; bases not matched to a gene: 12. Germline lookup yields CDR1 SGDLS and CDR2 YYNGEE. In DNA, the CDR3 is TGTGCCAGCAGCGCCCACCCCTGGGACAGCGACAATCAGCCCCAGCATTTT. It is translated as CASSAHPWDSDNQPQHF.

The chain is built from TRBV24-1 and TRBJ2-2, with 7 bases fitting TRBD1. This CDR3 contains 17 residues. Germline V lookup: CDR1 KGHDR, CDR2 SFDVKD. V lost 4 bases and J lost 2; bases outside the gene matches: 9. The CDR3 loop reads CATSDHTGALNTGELFF. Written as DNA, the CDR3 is TGTGCCACCAGTGACCACACAGGGGCCCTAAACACCGGGGAGCTGTTTTTT.

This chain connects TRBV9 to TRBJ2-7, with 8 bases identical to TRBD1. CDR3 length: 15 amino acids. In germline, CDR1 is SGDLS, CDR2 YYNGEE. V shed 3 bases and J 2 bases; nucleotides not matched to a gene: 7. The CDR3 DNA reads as TGTGCCAGCAGCGGCAGGGGGCCAACACCCTACGAGCAGTACTTC. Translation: CASSGRGPTPYEQYF. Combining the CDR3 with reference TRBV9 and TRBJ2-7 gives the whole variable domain DSGVTQTPKHLITATGQRVTLRCSPRSGDLSVYWYQQSLDQGLQFLIQYYNGEERAKGNILERFSAQQFPDLHSELNLSSLELGDSALYFCASSGRGPTPYEQYFGPGTRLTVT.

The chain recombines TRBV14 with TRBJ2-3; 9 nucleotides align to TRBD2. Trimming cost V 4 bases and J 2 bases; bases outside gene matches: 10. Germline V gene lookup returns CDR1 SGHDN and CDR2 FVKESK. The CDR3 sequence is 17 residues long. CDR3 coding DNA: TGTGCCAGCAGCCGCAACTCGGGACTAGCAAACACAGATACGCAGTATTTT. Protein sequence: CASSRNSGLANTDTQYF.

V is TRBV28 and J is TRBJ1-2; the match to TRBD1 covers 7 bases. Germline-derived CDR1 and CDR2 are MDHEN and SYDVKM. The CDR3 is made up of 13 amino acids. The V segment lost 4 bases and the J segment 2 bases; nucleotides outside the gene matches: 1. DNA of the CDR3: TGTGCCAGCAGTTCGGGACAGAACTATGGCTACACCTTC. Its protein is CASSSGQNYGYTF.

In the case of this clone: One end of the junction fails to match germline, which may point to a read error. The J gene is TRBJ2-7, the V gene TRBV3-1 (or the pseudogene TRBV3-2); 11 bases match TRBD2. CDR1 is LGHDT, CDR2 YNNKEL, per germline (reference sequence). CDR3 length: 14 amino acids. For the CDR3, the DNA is TGTGCCAGCAGCCCCCTCGGGGCTAGCGGGGGGCCTCAGTTC. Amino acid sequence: CASSPLGASGGPQF.

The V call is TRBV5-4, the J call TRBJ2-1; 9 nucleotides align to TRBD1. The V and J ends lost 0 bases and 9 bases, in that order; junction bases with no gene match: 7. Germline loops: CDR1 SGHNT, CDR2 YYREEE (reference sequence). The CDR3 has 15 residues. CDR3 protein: CASSLGGQGGVEQFF. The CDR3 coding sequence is TGTGCCAGCAGCTTGGGGGGACAGGGAGGGGTTGAGCAGTTCTTC.

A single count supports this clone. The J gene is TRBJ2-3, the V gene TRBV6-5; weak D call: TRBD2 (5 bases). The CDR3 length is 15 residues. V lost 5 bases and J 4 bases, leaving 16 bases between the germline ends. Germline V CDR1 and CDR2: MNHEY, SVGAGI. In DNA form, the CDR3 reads TGTGCCAGCAGTAGGAGCGAGTCCGGGGCAGATACGCAGTATTTT. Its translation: CASSRSESGADTQYF.

The CDR3 loop is CATSRDRGKYEQYF. Here the CDR3 DNA reads TGTGCCACCAGCAGAGATCGGGGGAAGTACGAGCAGTACTTC. The rearrangement links TRBV15 to TRBJ2-7; a weak D match, TRBD2 (6 bases). CDR1 is LNHNV, CDR2 YYDKDF, per germline (reference sequence). The V gene lost 0 bases and the J gene lost 4 bases, with 10 bases spanning the gap. The CDR3 consists of 14 residues.

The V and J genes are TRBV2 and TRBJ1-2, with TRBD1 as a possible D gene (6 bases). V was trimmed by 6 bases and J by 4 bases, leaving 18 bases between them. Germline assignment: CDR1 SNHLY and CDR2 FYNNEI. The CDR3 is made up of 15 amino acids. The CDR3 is CASSVQGTGSYGYTF. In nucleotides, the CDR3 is TGTGCCAGCAGCGTACAGGGCACGGGAAGCTATGGCTACACCTTC. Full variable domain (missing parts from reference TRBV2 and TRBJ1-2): EPEVTQTPSHQVTQMGQEVILRCVPISNHLYFYWYRQILGQKVEFLVSFYNNEISEKSEIFDDQFSVERPDGSNFTLKIRSTKLEDSAMYFCASSVQGTGSYGYTFGSGTRLTVV.

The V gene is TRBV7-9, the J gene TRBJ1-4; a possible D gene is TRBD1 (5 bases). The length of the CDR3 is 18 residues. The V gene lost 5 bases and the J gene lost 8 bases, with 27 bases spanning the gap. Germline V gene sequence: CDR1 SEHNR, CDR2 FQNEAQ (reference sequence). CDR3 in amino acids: CASSPYEGLGVHEEKLFF. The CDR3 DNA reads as TGTGCCAGCAGCCCCTACGAGGGACTAGGGGTACATGAGGAAAAACTGTTTTTT.

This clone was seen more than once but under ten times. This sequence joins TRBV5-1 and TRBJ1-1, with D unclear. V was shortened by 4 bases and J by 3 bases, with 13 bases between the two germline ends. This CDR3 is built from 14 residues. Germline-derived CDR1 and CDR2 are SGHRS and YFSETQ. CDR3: CASSQNGIHTEAFF. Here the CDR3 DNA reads TGCGCCAGCAGCCAGAACGGGATTCACACTGAAGCTTTCTTT. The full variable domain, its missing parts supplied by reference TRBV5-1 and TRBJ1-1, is KAGVTQTPRYLIKTRGQQVTLSCSPISGHRSVSWYQQTPGQGLQFLFEYFSETQRNKGNFPGRFSGRQFSNSRSEMNVSTLELGDSALYLCASSQNGIHTEAFFGQGTRLTVV.

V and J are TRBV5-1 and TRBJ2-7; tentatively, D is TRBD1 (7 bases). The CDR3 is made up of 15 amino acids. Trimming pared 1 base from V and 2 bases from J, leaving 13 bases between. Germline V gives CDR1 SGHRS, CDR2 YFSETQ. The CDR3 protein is CASSLPRDSTYEQYF. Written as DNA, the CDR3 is TGCGCCAGCAGCTTGCCGCGGGACAGCACCTACGAGCAGTACTTC.

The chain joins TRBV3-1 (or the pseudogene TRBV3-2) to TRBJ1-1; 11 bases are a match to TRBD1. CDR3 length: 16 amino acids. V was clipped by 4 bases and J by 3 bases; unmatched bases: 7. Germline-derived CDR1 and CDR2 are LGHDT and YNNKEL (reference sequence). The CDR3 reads CASSPGQGVGDTEAFF. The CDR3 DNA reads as TGTGCCAGCAGCCCGGGACAGGGGGTCGGGGACACTGAAGCTTTCTTT.

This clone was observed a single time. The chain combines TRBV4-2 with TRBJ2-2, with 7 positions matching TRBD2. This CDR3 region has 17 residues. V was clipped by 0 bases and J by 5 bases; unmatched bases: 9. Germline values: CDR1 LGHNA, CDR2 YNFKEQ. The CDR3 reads CASSQDLWTRKTGELFF. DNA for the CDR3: TGTGCCAGCAGCCAAGATCTATGGACTAGGAAGACCGGGGAGCTGTTTTTT.

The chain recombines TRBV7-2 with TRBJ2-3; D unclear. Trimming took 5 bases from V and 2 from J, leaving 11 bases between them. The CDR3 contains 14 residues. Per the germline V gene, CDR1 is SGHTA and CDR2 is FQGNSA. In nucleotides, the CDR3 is TGTGCCAGCAGCCCCCCCCACCTCACAGATACGCAGTATTTT. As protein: CASSPPHLTDTQYF.

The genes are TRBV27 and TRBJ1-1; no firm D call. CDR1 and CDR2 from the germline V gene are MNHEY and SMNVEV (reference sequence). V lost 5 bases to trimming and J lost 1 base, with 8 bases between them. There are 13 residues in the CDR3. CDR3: CASSPRTNTEAFF. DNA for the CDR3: TGTGCCAGCAGTCCCCGAACGAACACTGAAGCTTTCTTT.

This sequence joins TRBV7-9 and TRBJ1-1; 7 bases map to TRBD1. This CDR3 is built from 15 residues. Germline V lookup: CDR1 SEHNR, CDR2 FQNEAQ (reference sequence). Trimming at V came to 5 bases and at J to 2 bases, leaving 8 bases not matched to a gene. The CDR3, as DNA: TGTGCCAGCAGCCCCCGAGGACAGGAAAACACTGAAGCTTTCTTT. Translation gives CASSPRGQENTEAFF.